A selection of T cell receptor beta chains follows, all from one sample in a study of regulatory T cells in long-lasting Graves disease. TCRdb processed the multiplex PCR reads anew with MiXCR; each CDR3 protein has one entry. The table has 400,000 to 600,000 distinct CDR3 sequences, 20% to 25% seen once. This material consisted of peripheral blood mononuclear cells (PBMCs), taken when the disease was refractory, from a patient treated with antithyroid drugs. These receptors all stem from a female donor with Graves disease. The CDR3 runs from the conserved cysteine through the conserved F or W. D genes are given only for firm matches. Only part of the rows carry a size: once, few, many, or a class if the clone is expanded.

clone_size d_call j_call v_call cdr3_aa cdr3_nt
many TRBD1 TRBJ2-3 TRBV28 CASSFPGTDTDTQYF TGTGCCAGCAGTTTCCCCGGGACAGACACAGATACGCAGTATTTT
NA NA TRBJ2-5 TRBV29-1 CSVEGRGPKETQYF TGCAGCGTTGAAGGCAGGGGCCCAAAAGAGACCCAGTACTTC
many NA TRBJ1-1 TRBV6-5 CASSYPRGSTEAFF TGTGCCAGCAGTTACCCTAGGGGGAGCACTGAAGCTTTCTTT
NA NA TRBJ2-2 TRBV10-3 CAISESRGAGELFF TGTGCCATCAGTGAGTCGAGGGGAGCCGGGGAGCTGTTTTTT
few NA TRBJ1-5 TRBV19 CASNRVGGTGNQPQHF TGTGCCAGTAATAGGGTTGGGGGGACGGGCAATCAGCCCCAGCATTTT
many TRBD1 TRBJ1-2 TRBV3-1 CASSVGQGNGYTF TGTGCCAGCAGCGTCGGACAGGGGAATGGCTACACCTTC
many NA TRBJ1-1 TRBV7-9 CASTPRPDGNTEAFF TGTGCCAGCACCCCACGCCCGGACGGGAACACTGAAGCTTTCTTT
NA NA TRBJ1-2 TRBV24-1 CATSGDSLYGYTF TGTGCCACCAGTGGTGACAGTCTATATGGCTACACCTTC
NA NA TRBJ1-5 TRBV28 CASLPRGFIRPQHF TGTGCCAGCCTCCCACGGGGATTTATCCGGCCCCAGCATTTT
NA NA TRBJ1-2 TRBV9 CASSVGGGRAGGYTF TGTGCCAGCAGCGTAGGTGGTGGCAGGGCTGGTGGCTACACCTTC
many NA TRBJ1-4 TRBV30 CAWTGDDEKLFF TGTGCCTGGACCGGGGACGATGAAAAACTGTTTTTT
many TRBD1 TRBJ1-1 TRBV12-3/TRBV12-4 CASSLNDRGYTEAFF TGTGCCAGCAGTTTGAACGACAGGGGGTACACTGAAGCTTTCTTT
many NA TRBJ2-5 TRBV20-1 CSARVAQGYQETQYF TGCAGTGCTAGAGTTGCCCAGGGGTACCAAGAGACCCAGTACTTC
NA NA TRBJ2-7 TRBV20-1 CSATGDFPQYF TGCAGTGCTACCGGGGACTTCCCACAGTACTTC
many NA TRBJ1-1 TRBV28 CASSSQAHPTEAFF TGTGCCAGCAGTTCACAGGCGCACCCCACTGAAGCTTTCTTT
many TRBD1 TRBJ1-2 TRBV28 CASSILGQVPYGYTF TGTGCCAGCAGTATACTGGGACAGGTGCCCTATGGCTACACCTTC
many NA TRBJ2-7 TRBV10-3 CAISPTVSYEQYF TGTGCCATCAGCCCGACAGTCTCCTACGAGCAGTACTTC
many NA TRBJ1-5 TRBV6-1 CASSSTQGRSNQPQHF TGTGCCAGCAGCTCTACCCAGGGAAGGAGCAATCAGCCCCAGCATTTT
few NA TRBJ1-1 TRBV6-2/TRBV6-3 CASSSRHPNTEAFF TGTGCCAGCAGTTCCCGCCATCCGAACACTGAAGCTTTCTTT
many NA TRBJ2-2 TRBV7-9 CASSWAANTGELFF TGTGCCAGCAGTTGGGCAGCGAACACCGGGGAGCTGTTTTTT